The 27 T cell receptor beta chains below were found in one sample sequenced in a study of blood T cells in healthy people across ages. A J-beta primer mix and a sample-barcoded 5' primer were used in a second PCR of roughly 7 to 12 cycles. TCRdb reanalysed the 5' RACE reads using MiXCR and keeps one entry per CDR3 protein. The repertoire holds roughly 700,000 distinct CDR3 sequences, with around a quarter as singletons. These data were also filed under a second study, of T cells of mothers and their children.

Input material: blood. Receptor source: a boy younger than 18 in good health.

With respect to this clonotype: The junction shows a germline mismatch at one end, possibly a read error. For the CDR3, the DNA is TGTGCCAGCAGCTTGGACCGGGCGAACACCGGGGGGCTGTTTTTT. It is translated as CASSLDRANTGGLFF. The chain carries TRBV5-5 and TRBJ2-2, with D tentatively TRBD2 (6 bases). The CDR3 is made up of 15 amino acids. Germline V gene lookup returns CDR1 SGHKS and CDR2 YYEKEE (reference sequence).

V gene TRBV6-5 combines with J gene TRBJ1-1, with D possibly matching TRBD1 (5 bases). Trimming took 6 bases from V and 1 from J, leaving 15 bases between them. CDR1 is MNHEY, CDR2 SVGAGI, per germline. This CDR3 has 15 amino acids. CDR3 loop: CASSFMSGRNTEAFF. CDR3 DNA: TGTGCCAGCAGCTTTATGTCAGGGCGGAACACTGAAGCTTTCTTT.

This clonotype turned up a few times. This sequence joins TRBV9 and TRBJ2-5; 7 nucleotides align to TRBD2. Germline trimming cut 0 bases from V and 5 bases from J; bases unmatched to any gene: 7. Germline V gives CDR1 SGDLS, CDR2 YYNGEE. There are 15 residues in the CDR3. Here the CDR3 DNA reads TGTGCCAGCAGCGTAGGAGCGGGGCCGAGGGAGACCCAGTACTTC. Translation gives CASSVGAGPRETQYF. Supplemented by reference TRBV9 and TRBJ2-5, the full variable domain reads DSGVTQTPKHLITATGQRVTLRCSPRSGDLSVYWYQQSLDQGLQFLIQYYNGEERAKGNILERFSAQQFPDLHSELNLSSLELGDSALYFCASSVGAGPRETQYFGPGTRLLVL.

In DNA form, the CDR3 reads TGTGCCAGCAGCTCTGTAGCAGGGGCCCAAGAGACCCAGTACTTC. This codes for CASSSVAGAQETQYF. The J gene is TRBJ2-5, the V gene TRBV7-2, with D maybe TRBD1 (6 bases). This CDR3 is 15 amino acids long. CDR1 and CDR2 (germline): SGHTA, FQGNSA. Deletions cut 4 bases from V and 1 base from J, with 13 bases between.

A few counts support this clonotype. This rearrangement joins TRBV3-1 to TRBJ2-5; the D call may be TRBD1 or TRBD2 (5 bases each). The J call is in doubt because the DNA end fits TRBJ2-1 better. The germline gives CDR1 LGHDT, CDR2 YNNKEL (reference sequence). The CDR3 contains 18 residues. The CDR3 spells CASSQVFWGGLGNNEQFF. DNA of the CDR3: TGTGCCAGCAGCCAAGTCTTTTGGGGCGGGTTGGGGAACAATGAGCAGTTCTTC.

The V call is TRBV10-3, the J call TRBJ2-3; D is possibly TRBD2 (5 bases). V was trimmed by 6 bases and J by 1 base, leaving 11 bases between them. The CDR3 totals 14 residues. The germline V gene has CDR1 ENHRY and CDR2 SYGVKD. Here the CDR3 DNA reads TGTGCCATCAGGGGAGTGCTGGGCACAGATACGCAGTATTTT. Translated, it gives CAIRGVLGTDTQYF.

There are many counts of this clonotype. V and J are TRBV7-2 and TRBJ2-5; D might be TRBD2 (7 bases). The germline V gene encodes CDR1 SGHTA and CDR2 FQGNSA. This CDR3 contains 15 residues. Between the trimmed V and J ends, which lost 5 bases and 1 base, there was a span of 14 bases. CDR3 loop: CASSPGGKVQETQYF. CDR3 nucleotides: TGTGCCAGCAGCCCGGGGGGCAAGGTCCAAGAGACCCAGTACTTC.

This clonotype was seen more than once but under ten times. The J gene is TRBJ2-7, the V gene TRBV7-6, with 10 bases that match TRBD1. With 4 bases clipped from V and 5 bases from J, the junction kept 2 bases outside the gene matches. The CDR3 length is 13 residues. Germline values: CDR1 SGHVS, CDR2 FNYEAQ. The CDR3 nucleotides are TGTGCCAGCAGCTCGACAGGGGGCGACGAGCAGTACTTC. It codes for CASSSTGGDEQYF.

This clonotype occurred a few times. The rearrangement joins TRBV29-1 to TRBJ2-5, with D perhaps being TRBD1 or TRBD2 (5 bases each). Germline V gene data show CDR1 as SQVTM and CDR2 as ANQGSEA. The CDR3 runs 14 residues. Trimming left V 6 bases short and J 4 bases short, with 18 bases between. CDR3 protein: CSVGPRASTETQYF. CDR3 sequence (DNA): TGCAGCGTGGGGCCGAGGGCTAGCACAGAGACCCAGTACTTC.

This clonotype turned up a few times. The CDR3 coding sequence is TGTGCCAGCAGCTTAGGCGCTAGCGGGATCCCAAGCTCCTACGAGCAGTACTTC. As protein: CASSLGASGIPSSYEQYF. V gene TRBV7-9 combines with J gene TRBJ2-7; 9 bases match TRBD2. V was clipped by 1 base and J by 0 bases; unmatched bases: 10. The germline V gene has CDR1 SEHNR and CDR2 FQNEAQ (reference sequence). CDR3 length equals 18 residues.

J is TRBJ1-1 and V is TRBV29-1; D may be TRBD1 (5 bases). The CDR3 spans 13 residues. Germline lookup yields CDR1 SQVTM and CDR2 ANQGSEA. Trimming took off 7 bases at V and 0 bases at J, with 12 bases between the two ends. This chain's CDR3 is CSGGGMMNTEAFF. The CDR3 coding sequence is TGCAGCGGCGGGGGTATGATGAACACTGAAGCTTTCTTT.

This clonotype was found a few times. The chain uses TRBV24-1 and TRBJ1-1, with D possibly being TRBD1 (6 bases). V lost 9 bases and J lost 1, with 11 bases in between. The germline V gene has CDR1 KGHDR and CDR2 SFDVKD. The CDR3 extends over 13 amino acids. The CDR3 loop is CATEQTGNTEAFF. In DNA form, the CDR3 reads TGTGCCACCGAACAGACAGGGAACACTGAAGCTTTCTTT.

CDR3 sequence reads: CASSSLQGPYNEQFF. DNA of the CDR3: TGTGCCAGCAGTTCCCTCCAGGGTCCCTACAATGAGCAGTTCTTC. The chain uses TRBV6-2 or TRBV6-3 and TRBJ2-1, with D possibly TRBD1 on 5 matching bases. CDR3 length: 15 amino acids. V lost 4 bases, J lost 2 bases, and 12 bases lay in between. CDR1 is MNHEY, CDR2 SVGEGT, per germline.

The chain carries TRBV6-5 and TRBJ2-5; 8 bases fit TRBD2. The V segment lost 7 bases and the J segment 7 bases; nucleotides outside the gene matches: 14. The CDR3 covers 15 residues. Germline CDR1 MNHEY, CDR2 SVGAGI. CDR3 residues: CASTPSGSFPGTQYF. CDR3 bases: TGTGCCAGCACCCCTAGCGGGTCCTTCCCTGGGACCCAGTACTTC.

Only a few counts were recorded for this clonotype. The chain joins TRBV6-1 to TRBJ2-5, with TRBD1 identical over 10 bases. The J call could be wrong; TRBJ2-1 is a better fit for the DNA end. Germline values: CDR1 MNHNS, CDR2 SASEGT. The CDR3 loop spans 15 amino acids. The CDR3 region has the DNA TGTGCCAGCAGTGAAAGGGACAGGGGTAGCGATGAGCAGTTCTTC. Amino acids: CASSERDRGSDEQFF.

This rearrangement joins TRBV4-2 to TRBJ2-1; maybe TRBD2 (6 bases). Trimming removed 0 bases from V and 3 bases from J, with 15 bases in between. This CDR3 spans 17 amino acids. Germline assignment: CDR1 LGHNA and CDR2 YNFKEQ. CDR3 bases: TGTGCCAGCAGCCAAGATCGCGCGGGACCCGTCTACAATGAGCAGTTCTTC. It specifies CASSQDRAGPVYNEQFF.

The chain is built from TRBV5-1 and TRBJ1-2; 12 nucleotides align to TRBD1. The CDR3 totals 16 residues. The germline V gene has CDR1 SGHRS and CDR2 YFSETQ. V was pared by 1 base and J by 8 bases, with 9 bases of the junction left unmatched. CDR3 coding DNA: TGCGCCAGCAGCTTGACTCCGGGACAGGGGGCAGGAGGCTACACCTTC. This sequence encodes CASSLTPGQGAGGYTF.

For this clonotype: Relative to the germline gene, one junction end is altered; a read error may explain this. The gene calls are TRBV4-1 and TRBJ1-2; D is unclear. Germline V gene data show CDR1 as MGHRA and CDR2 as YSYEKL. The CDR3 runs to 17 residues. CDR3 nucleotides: TGCGCCAGCAGCAAAGAGGGTAACGGCCCAGCTAACTATGGCTACACCTTC. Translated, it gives CASSKEGNGPANYGYTF.

CDR3 nucleotide sequence: TGTGCCAGCAGCTTTTACCTCACCCAGGGCACCGGGGAGCTGTTTTTT. As protein: CASSFYLTQGTGELFF. The chain joins TRBV7-9 to TRBJ2-2; D may be TRBD1 (5 bases). Germline V gives CDR1 SEHNR, CDR2 FQNEAQ (reference sequence). The CDR3 totals 16 residues. V shed 3 bases and J shed 4 bases, with 15 bases lying between them.

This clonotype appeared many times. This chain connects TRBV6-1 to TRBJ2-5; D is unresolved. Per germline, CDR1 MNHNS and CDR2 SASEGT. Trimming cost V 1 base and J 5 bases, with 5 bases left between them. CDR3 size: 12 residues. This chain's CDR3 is CASSEVGETQYF. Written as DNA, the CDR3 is TGTGCCAGCAGTGAAGTGGGGGAGACCCAGTACTTC.

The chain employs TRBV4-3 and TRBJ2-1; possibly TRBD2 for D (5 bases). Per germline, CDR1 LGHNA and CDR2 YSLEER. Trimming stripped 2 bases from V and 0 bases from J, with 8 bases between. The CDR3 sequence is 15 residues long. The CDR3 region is CASSQSGFSYNEQFF. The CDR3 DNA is TGCGCCAGCAGCCAATCGGGATTCTCCTACAATGAGCAGTTCTTC.

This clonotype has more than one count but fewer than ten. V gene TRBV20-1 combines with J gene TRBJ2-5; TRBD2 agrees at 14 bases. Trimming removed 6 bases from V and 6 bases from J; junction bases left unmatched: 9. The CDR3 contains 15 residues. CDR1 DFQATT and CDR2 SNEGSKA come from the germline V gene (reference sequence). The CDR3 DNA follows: TGCAGTGCCCCTTCGGGGACTAGCGGGAGAAAGACCCAGTACTTC. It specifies CSAPSGTSGRKTQYF.

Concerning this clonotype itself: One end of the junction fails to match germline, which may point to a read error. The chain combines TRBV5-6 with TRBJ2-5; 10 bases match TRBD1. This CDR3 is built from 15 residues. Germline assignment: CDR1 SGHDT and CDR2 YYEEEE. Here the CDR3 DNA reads TGTGCCAGCAGCCTCCCGGGACAGGGGAGCGAGACCCGGTACTTC. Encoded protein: CASSLPGQGSETRYF.

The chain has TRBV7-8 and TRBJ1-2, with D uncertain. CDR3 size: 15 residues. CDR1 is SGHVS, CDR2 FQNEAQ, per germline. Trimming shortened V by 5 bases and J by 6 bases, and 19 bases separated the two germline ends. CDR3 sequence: CASSPNPSEVDGYTF. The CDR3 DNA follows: TGTGCCAGCAGCCCGAACCCCTCAGAGGTAGATGGCTACACCTTC.

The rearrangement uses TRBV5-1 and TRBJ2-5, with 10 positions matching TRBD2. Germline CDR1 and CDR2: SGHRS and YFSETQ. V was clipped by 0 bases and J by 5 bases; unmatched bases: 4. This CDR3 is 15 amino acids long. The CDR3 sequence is CASSLASGGPETQYF. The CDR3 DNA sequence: TGCGCCAGCAGCTTGGCTAGCGGGGGACCGGAGACCCAGTACTTC. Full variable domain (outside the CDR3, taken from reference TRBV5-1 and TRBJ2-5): KAGVTQTPRYLIKTRGQQVTLSCSPISGHRSVSWYQQTPGQGLQFLFEYFSETQRNKGNFPGRFSGRQFSNSRSEMNVSTLELGDSALYLCASSLASGGPETQYFGPGTRLLVL.

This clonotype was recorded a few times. The DNA for the CDR3 is TGTGCCAGCAGCTTTATCGGAGGGTCAGGATACATTCAGTACTTC. Translated, it gives CASSFIGGSGYIQYF. This chain joins TRBV7-3 and TRBJ2-4; perhaps TRBD2 as D (6 bases). The CDR3 loop spans 15 amino acids. Germline values: CDR1 SGHTA, CDR2 FQGTGA. Trimming cost V 3 bases and J 8 bases, with 17 bases left between them. Filled out from reference TRBV7-3 and TRBJ2-4, the complete variable domain reads GAGVSQTPSNKVTEKGKYVELRCDPISGHTALYWYRQSLGQGPEFLIYFQGTGAADDSGLPNDRFFAVRPEGSVSTLKIQRTERGDSAVYLCASSFIGGSGYIQYFGAGTRLSVL.

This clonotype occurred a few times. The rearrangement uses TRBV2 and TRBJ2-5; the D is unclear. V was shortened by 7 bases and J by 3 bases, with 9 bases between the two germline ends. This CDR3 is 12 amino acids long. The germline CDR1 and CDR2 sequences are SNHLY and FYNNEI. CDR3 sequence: CASKEREETQYF. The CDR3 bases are TGTGCCAGCAAAGAGCGCGAAGAGACCCAGTACTTC.